This TCR beta chain was obtained from a study of tumor-infiltrating lymphocytes in localized non-small cell lung cancer. In the study overall: Several tumor histologies, both smoking statuses, and some post-neoadjuvant chemotherapy samples were included. Notes on the study in general: TCRbeta sequencing showed higher T cell infiltration in tumors than uninvolved lung.

Sequencing used immunoSEQ multiplex PCR; TCRdb keeps in-frame clones, though not all of them. The sample holds 13,000 or so clones, around 72% seen once. Trimming pared 10 bases from V and 2 bases from J, leaving 18 bases between. Looked up from germline, CDR1 is SEHNR and CDR2 is FQNEAQ (reference sequence). The CDR3 extends over 15 amino acids. Concerning this clone: Its cognate antigen is unknown.

V and J are TRBV7-9 and TRBJ2-1; possibly TRBD2 for D (6 bases). The sample was uninvolved lung tissue not adjacent to the tumor. This TCR derives from a human donor with non-small cell lung cancer. CDR3 in DNA: TGTGCCACCCTCCCCCCCGGGAGCCCCTACAATGAGCAGTTCTTC. Protein product: CATLPPGSPYNEQFF.